The 3 T cell receptor beta chains in this list originate from one sample, sequenced in a study of shared clonotypes between healthy human individuals. The data were produced by immunoSEQ multiplex PCR, yet TCRdb's version contains in-frame clones alone and is incomplete. Among some 1.4 million clones listed, more than 95% were seen once. Sequencing input: naive CD4+ T cells sorted from blood. Noted subset: CD45RA+ positively selected. These receptors were taken from a man under 40 in good health.

There are a few counts of this clone. The V gene is TRBV27, the J gene TRBJ2-7; 7 bases agree with TRBD1. The CDR3 has 15 amino acids. Trimming at V came to 4 bases and at J to 6 bases, leaving 12 bases not matched to a gene. The germline CDR1 and CDR2 sequences are MNHEY and SMNVEV (reference sequence). The CDR3 loop reads CASSSATGWGSEQYF. Here the CDR3 DNA reads TGTGCCAGCAGTTCGGCGACAGGGTGGGGTTCCGAGCAGTACTTC.

In its sample, this clone was seen once. This rearrangement joins TRBV18 to TRBJ2-7; tentatively, D is TRBD1 or TRBD2 (5 bases each). CDR3 length: 16 residues. The germline gives CDR1 KGHSH, CDR2 LQKENI. The ends were cut back, 3 bases at V and 5 bases at J, with 20 bases in the middle. CDR3 nucleotides: TGTGCCAGCTCACCTCCGCAGGGACGATTATTAGACGAGCAGTACTTC. It translates to CASSPPQGRLLDEQYF.

The V gene is TRBV19, the J gene TRBJ1-1; D gene unclear. The CDR3 consists of 13 residues. The V gene's germline CDR1 is LNHDA and CDR2 SQIVND (reference sequence). Trimming removed 4 bases at V and 4 bases at J, with 10 bases between. CDR3 protein: CASSTGLSTEAFF. For the CDR3, the DNA is TGTGCCAGTAGTACCGGACTGAGCACTGAAGCTTTCTTT.